Below are 5 T cell receptor beta chains sequenced from a single sample in a study of cytomegalovirus exposure and HLA in healthy donors. With 60 Vbeta and 13 Jbeta primers, the PCR was carried out. Assay used: immunoSEQ multiplex PCR; TCRdb lists only in-frame clones, some missing. This table has approximately 140,000 clones, around 65% appearing once. Source material: PBMCs. These receptors all come from a male donor in good health and CMV-seronegative.

This rearrangement joins TRBV19 to TRBJ1-6, with a weak D call TRBD1 (6 bases). Deletions cut 6 bases from V and 5 bases from J, with 20 bases between. The CDR3 has 17 amino acids. Germline V lookup: CDR1 LNHDA, CDR2 SQIVND (reference sequence). For the CDR3, the DNA is TGTGCCAGTAGCCGGAGACCCAGCGGGGGCCATAATTCACCCCTCCACTTT. Its protein product is CASSRRPSGGHNSPLHF.

The chain uses TRBV7-8 and TRBJ2-7; 7 bases fit TRBD2. Trimming removed 5 bases from V and 0 bases from J; junction bases left unmatched: 7. The V gene's germline CDR1 is SGHVS and CDR2 FQNEAQ. The CDR3 loop spans 15 amino acids. The CDR3 reads CASSLNGGSSYEQYF. The DNA of the CDR3 is TGTGCCAGCAGCCTAAACGGGGGGAGCTCCTACGAGCAGTACTTC.

The V gene is TRBV7-9, the J gene TRBJ2-5; D is ambiguous. The CDR3 spans 13 residues. The germline gives CDR1 SEHNR, CDR2 FQNEAQ (reference sequence). Trimming left V 5 bases short and J 4 bases short, with 11 bases between. The CDR3 loop reads CASSPAGGETQYF. The CDR3 DNA is TGTGCCAGCAGCCCCGCCGGTGGAGAGACCCAGTACTTC.

This clone was recorded a few times. V gene TRBV2 combines with J gene TRBJ1-3, with unresolved D. CDR1 and CDR2 (germline): SNHLY, FYNNEI. This CDR3 is 13 amino acids long. V lost 10 bases, J lost 0 bases, and 10 bases lay in between. Here the CDR3 reads CAKNRGSGNTIYF. As DNA, the CDR3 is TGTGCCAAAAATCGGGGCTCTGGAAACACCATATATTTT.

The V gene is TRBV27, the J gene TRBJ2-1; D might be TRBD2 (6 bases). There are 16 residues in the CDR3. Germline V CDR1 and CDR2: MNHEY, SMNVEV (reference sequence). Trimming pared 0 bases from V and 3 bases from J, leaving 12 bases between. For the CDR3, the DNA is TGTGCCAGCAGTTTATCTATTTACGGGGGCTACAATGAGCAGTTCTTC. It yields the protein CASSLSIYGGYNEQFF.